A selection of T cell receptor beta chains follows, all from one sample in a study of T cell changes during pregnancy in multiple sclerosis. Here immunoSEQ multiplex PCR was the method, and the copy in TCRdb shows in-frame clones only, minus some. The profile covers tens of thousands of clones, with 93% appearing a single time and approximately 3.8% taken by the ten largest. Material: CD8+ T cells from peripheral blood mononuclear cells, obtained in the second trimester of pregnancy. All receptors come from a female donor with multiple sclerosis, enrolled in a pregnancy study. The CDR3 runs from the conserved cysteine through the conserved F or W. The order of the fields is D gene, V gene, J gene, clone size, CDR3 protein, CDR3 DNA. The D gene is left open where the match is weak. The listing skips clone size in some rows; elsewhere it reads once, few, many or a size class.

>.|TRBV5-5|TRBJ2-5|.
CASSLVTAQETQYF
TGTGCCAGCAGCTTGGTGACAGCCCAAGAGACCCAGTACTTC
>TRBD1|TRBV10-3|TRBJ1-2|.
CAISHDRGPNYGYTF
TGTGCCATCAGCCACGACAGGGGTCCTAACTATGGCTACACCTTC
>TRBD1|TRBV19|TRBJ2-6|.
CASSLIPGQGEPGANVLTF
TGTGCCAGTAGTTTAATCCCGGGACAGGGTGAGCCTGGGGCCAACGTCCTGACTTTC
>TRBD1|TRBV4-3|TRBJ1-4|.
CASSPRGPGQGNEKLFF
TGCGCCAGCAGCCCCCGGGGGCCGGGACAGGGTAATGAAAAACTGTTTTTT
>.|TRBV5-6|TRBJ1-1|.
CASSLAPGAEAFF
TGTGCCAGCAGCCTGGCGCCAGGGGCTGAAGCTTTCTTT
>TRBD1|TRBV15|TRBJ2-7|.
CATSRGDRAYEQYF
TGTGCCACCAGCAGGGGCGACAGGGCATACGAGCAGTACTTC
>TRBD2|TRBV5-4|TRBJ2-1|.
CASSLISSGGEQFF
TGTGCCAGCAGCTTGATTTCTAGCGGGGGAGAGCAGTTCTTC
>TRBD1|TRBV6-5|TRBJ1-2|.
CASSLKTGSLGYTF
TGTGCCAGCAGTTTAAAGACAGGGTCCCTCGGCTACACCTTC
>.|TRBV7-9|TRBJ2-4|.
CASSLGQSGRTKNIQYF
TGTGCCAGCAGCTTAGGTCAATCGGGGAGAACCAAAAACATTCAGTACTTC
>TRBD2|TRBV18|TRBJ2-7|.
CASSPSGASYEQYF
TGTGCCAGCTCGCCTAGCGGGGCCTCCTACGAGCAGTACTTC
>TRBD2|TRBV7-9|TRBJ2-7|.
CASSTGLAGYEQYF
TGTGCCAGCAGCACGGGACTAGCGGGCTACGAGCAGTACTTC
>.|TRBV6-6|TRBJ2-7|.
CASSYSRGPYEQYF
TGTGCCAGCAGTTACTCAAGGGGTCCCTACGAGCAGTACTTC
>.|TRBV9|TRBJ2-1|.
CASSVAQGPYNEQFF
TGTGCCAGCAGCGTAGCTCAGGGGCCCTACAATGAGCAGTTCTTC
>TRBD2|TRBV27|TRBJ2-1|.
CASSLLGGRDNEQFF
TGTGCCAGCAGTTTACTAGGCGGGAGGGACAATGAGCAGTTCTTC
>.|TRBV4-3|TRBJ1-4|.
CASSQGPFQGLEFEKLFF
TGCGCCAGCAGCCAAGGTCCCTTCCAGGGGTTGGAGTTCGAAAAACTGTTTTTT
>.|TRBV5-1|TRBJ2-7|.
CASSFLSGPLNEQYF
TGCGCCAGCAGCTTCCTTAGTGGTCCGTTGAACGAGCAGTACTTC
>TRBD2|TRBV19|TRBJ2-1|.
CASSIPTSGRTNNEQFF
TGTGCCAGTAGTATCCCGACTAGCGGGAGGACTAACAATGAGCAGTTCTTC
>.|TRBV19|TRBJ2-7|.
CASSLVGAYEQYF
TGTGCCAGTAGTCTTGTCGGAGCCTACGAGCAGTACTTC
>TRBD1|TRBV4-2|TRBJ2-7|once
CASSQDWARDRGRYEQYF
TGTGCCAGCAGCCAAGATTGGGCTCGGGACAGGGGCCGTTACGAGCAGTACTTC
>TRBD1|TRBV4-3|TRBJ1-4|.
CASSQGGQGTNEKLFF
TGCGCCAGCAGCCAAGGGGGACAGGGAACTAATGAAAAACTGTTTTTT
>.|TRBV5-4|TRBJ1-1|.
CASSLKQNTEAFF
TGTGCCAGCAGCTTGAAGCAGAACACTGAAGCTTTCTTT
>.|TRBV7-2|TRBJ1-6|.
CASSLAGRQLNSPLHF
TGTGCCAGCAGCTTAGCCGGAAGACAGCTTAATTCACCCCTCCACTTT
>.|TRBV28|TRBJ1-5|.
CASSLDRHNQPQHF
TGTGCCAGCAGTTTAGACAGACACAATCAGCCCCAGCATTTT
>.|TRBV5-8|TRBJ2-7|.
CASSSRTAYEQYF
TGTGCCAGCAGCTCGAGGACAGCGTACGAGCAGTACTTC
>TRBD1|TRBV5-1|TRBJ1-1|.
CASSLNRGNTEAFF
TGCGCCAGCAGTTTAAACAGGGGGAACACTGAAGCTTTCTTT